This T cell receptor (beta chain) stems from a study of T cells after posttransplantation cyclophosphamide. This clone was picked up many times. Only in-frame clones appear in the TCRdb table, and some are missing; sequencing was by immunoSEQ multiplex PCR. The sample has tens of thousands of clones, none seen only once. The TCR was taken from a middle-aged man in good health, CMV-negative, and a related stem cell transplant donor. Sequencing input: PBMCs.

In DNA, the CDR3 is TGCAGCGGGGGGACTAGCGGGACGAGGACAGATACGCAGTATTTT. Residues: CSGGTSGTRTDTQYF. This chain connects TRBV29-1 to TRBJ2-3; TRBD2 agrees at 13 bases. The CDR3 is made up of 15 amino acids. Germline V gene sequence: CDR1 SQVTM, CDR2 ANQGSEA. J gave up 3 bases and V 7 bases, and 7 bases lay outside the gene matches.